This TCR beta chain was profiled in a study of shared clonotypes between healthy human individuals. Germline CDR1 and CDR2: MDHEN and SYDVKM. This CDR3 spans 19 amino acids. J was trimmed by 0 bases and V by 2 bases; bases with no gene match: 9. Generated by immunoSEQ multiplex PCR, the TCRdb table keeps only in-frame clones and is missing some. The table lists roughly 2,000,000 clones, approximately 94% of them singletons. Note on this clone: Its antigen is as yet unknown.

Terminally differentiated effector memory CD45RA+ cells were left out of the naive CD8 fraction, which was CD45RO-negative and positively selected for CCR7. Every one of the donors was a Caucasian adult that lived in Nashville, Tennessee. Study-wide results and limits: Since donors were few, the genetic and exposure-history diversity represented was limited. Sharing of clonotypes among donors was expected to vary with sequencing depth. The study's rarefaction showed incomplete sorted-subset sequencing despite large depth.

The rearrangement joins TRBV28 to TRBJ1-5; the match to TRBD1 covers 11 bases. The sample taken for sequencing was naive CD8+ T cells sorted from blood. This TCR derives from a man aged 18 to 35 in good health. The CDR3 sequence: CASSLPGQGGSYSNQPQHF. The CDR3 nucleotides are TGTGCCAGCAGTTTACCGGGACAGGGGGGCTCCTATAGCAATCAGCCCCAGCATTTT.